The T cell receptor beta chain described here comes from a study of T cell responses to AZD1222 COVID-19 vaccine. Assay: immunoSEQ multiplex PCR; the TCRdb copy retains only in-frame clones and omits some. The table includes some 110,000 clones, 88% detected once. The CDR3 contains 13 residues. V was pared by 6 bases and J by 0 bases, with 6 bases between. CDR1 is SGHAT, CDR2 FQDESV, per germline (reference sequence). Remarks on this clone: No antigen is known for it.

General study findings and limits: The number of AZD1222 recipients seropositive at baseline was only six.

Some second doses came at about 4 weeks and others at about 12 weeks; these were pooled. Sequenced here: peripheral blood, sampled 28 days after the second AZD1222 dose. The chain carries TRBV11-1 and TRBJ1-3, with unresolved D. This receptor was identified in an adult who received the AZD1222 COVID-19 vaccine. In DNA, the CDR3 is TGTGCCAGCAGGGTAAACTCTGGAAACACCATATATTTT. This translates into CASRVNSGNTIYF.